This T cell receptor beta chain was profiled in a study of T cells in Graves' hyperthyroidism and ophthalmopathy. RNA transcripts served as the template for amplifying TCR beta CDR3 regions. RT-PCR in the first round (using the HTBI primer set) targeted the TCR CDR3. TCRdb independently ran MiXCR on the multiplex PCR reads; one entry per CDR3 protein. The sample lists fewer than 700,000 distinct CDR3 sequences; about a sixth were seen once. This CDR3 is 15 amino acids long. V lost 3 bases, J lost 0 bases, and 13 bases lay in between. The germline CDR1 and CDR2 sequences are SGHRS and YFSETQ. In its sample, this clonotype was seen once.

This sequence originates from a woman in her 30s with Graves' hyperthyroidism. The chain employs TRBV5-1 and TRBJ2-7; a weak D match, TRBD1 (7 bases). Sequencing input: blood. This CDR3 is CASSSTGRSSYEQYF. CDR3 sequence (DNA): TGCGCCAGCAGCTCGACAGGGAGGAGCTCCTACGAGCAGTACTTC.